This TCR beta chain came from a study of cytomegalovirus exposure and HLA in healthy donors. Using immunoSEQ multiplex PCR, the repertoire was profiled, and TCRdb retains in-frame clones only, with some absent. The sample shows over 150,000 clones, 86% of them seen only once. Overall study findings and caveats: Subsequent analysis revealed that first-cohort TCR clusters tended to co-occur in the roughly 120 validation repertoires. Most observed TCR sequences were rare, whereas some public TCRs were detected in many donors. Reports described diagnosis of cytomegalovirus status by the classifier as highly specific and sensitive.

The length of the CDR3 is 13 residues. CDR1 is SGHKS and CDR2 is YYEKEE in the germline V gene (reference sequence). The germline V and J ends were trimmed by 6 bases and 1 base, with 10 bases remaining between them. On this clone itself: Its antigen remains unknown.

Sequences were obtained from PBMCs. The genes are TRBV5-5 and TRBJ1-1, with D perhaps matching TRBD1 (5 bases). This TCR derives from a human donor in good health. The CDR3 DNA sequence: TGTGCCAGCATGGGGGGAGCGAACACTGAAGCTTTCTTT. As protein: CASMGGANTEAFF.